This paragraph covers one T cell receptor (beta chain) sequence. Its matching antigen is unknown. The source of the sample is a study of shared clonotypes between healthy human individuals. The study, taken as a whole, reports: Generally, estimated richness proved larger in naive subsets than it did in memory subsets. Collection of samples was limited to blood; tissue repertoires likely differ. The study's rarefaction showed incomplete sorted-subset sequencing despite large depth.

Per sorted-subset replicate PCR, input was approximately 0.2 ug DNA, representing roughly 28,000 T cell genomes. The repertoire was sequenced with immunoSEQ multiplex PCR; TCRdb's copy has only in-frame clones and lacks some. The sample includes roughly 1.5 million clones, 95% to 99% of them seen just once. The length of the CDR3 is 15 residues. V dropped 5 bases and J dropped 1; count of bases not matched to a gene: 2. The germline CDR1 and CDR2 sequences are SSHAT and FNYEAQ (reference sequence). The sequence was obtained from a man aged 25-40 years in good health. The chain combines TRBV7-7 with TRBJ2-2; 9 bases line up with TRBD1. Source material: naive CD4+ T cells sorted from blood. As for subset: CD45RA+ positively selected. In DNA, the CDR3 is TGTGCCAGCAGCCGGGACAGGGAGAACACCGGGGAGCTGTTTTTT. It is translated as CASSRDRENTGELFF.